This T cell receptor beta chain was identified during a study of blood T cell repertoires in COVID-19. The CDR3 runs 18 residues. V shed 2 bases and J 6 bases; nucleotides not matched to a gene: 8. Germline assignment: CDR1 SGHTA and CDR2 FQGNSA. Profiling relied on immunoSEQ multiplex PCR, and the TCRdb table lists in-frame clones only, not all of them. The profile shows 200,000 to 250,000 clones, 80% of them singletons. The receptor was derived from a woman aged 70 to 79 with acute or convalescent COVID-19. V gene TRBV7-2 combines with J gene TRBJ2-2, with TRBD2 matching over 14 bases. The source material was peripheral blood. Written as DNA, the CDR3 is TGTGCCAGCAGCTTAATGGGACTAGCGGGGGACGGGGCCGGGGAGCTGTTTTTT. Translated, it gives CASSLMGLAGDGAGELFF.